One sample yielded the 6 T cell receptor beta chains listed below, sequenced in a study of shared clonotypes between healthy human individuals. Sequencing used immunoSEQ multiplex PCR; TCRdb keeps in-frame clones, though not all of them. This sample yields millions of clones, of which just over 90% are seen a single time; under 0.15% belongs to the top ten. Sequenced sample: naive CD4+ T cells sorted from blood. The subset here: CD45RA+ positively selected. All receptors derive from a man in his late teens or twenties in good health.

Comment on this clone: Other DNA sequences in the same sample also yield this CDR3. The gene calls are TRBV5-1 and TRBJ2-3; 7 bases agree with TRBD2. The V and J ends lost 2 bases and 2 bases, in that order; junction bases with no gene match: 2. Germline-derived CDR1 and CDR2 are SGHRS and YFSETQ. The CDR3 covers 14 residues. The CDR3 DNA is TGCGCCAGCAGCTTCGGGGGGAACACAGATACGCAGTATTTT. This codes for CASSFGGNTDTQYF. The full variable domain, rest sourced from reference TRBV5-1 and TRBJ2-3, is KAGVTQTPRYLIKTRGQQVTLSCSPISGHRSVSWYQQTPGQGLQFLFEYFSETQRNKGNFPGRFSGRQFSNSRSEMNVSTLELGDSALYLCASSFGGNTDTQYFGPGTRLTVL.

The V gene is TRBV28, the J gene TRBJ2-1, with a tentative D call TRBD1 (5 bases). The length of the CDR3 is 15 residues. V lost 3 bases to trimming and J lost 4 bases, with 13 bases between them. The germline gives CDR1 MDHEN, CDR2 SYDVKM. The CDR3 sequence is CASSLRQGWYNEQFF. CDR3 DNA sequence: TGTGCCAGCAGTTTGAGGCAGGGATGGTACAATGAGCAGTTCTTC.

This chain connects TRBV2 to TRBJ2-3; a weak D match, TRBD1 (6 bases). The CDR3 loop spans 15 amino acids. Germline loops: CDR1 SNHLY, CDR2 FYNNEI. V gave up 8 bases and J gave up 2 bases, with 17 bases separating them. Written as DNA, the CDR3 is TGTGCCAGCCATCCAGGGGACATCGACACAGATACGCAGTATTTT. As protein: CASHPGDIDTDTQYF.

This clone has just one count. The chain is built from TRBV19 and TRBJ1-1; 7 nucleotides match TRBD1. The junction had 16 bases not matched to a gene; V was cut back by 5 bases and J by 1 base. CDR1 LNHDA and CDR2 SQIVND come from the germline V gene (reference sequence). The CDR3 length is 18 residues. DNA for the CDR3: TGTGCCAGTAGTTTGGTCATAGGGGGCAGACTCAAGAACACTGAAGCTTTCTTT. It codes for CASSLVIGGRLKNTEAFF.

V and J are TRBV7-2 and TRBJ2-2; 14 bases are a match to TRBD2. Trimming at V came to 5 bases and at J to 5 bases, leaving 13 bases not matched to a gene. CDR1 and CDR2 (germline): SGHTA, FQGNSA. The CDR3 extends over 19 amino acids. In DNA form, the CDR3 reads TGTGCCAGCAGCCCGCCTACTGGACTAGCGGGAGGAATTACCGGGGAGCTGTTTTTT. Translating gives CASSPPTGLAGGITGELFF.

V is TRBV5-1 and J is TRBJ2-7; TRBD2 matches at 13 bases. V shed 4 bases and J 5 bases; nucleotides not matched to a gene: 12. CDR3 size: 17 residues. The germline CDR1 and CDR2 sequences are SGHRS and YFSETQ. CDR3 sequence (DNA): TGCGCCAGCAGCCCCGGGACTAGCGGGGCGGGGCAACACGAGCAGTACTTC. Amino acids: CASSPGTSGAGQHEQYF.